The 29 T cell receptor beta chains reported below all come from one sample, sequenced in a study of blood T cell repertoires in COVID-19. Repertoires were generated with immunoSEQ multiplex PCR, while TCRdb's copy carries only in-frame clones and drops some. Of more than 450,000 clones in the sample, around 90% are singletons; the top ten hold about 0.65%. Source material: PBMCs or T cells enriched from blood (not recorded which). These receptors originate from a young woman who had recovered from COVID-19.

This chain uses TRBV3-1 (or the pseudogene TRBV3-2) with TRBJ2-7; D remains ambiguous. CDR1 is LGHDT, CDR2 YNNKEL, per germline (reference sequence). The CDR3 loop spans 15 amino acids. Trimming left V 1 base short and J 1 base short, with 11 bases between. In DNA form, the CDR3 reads TGTGCCAGCAGCCAAGGGGCAGTCAAATCCTACGAGCAGTACTTC. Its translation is CASSQGAVKSYEQYF.

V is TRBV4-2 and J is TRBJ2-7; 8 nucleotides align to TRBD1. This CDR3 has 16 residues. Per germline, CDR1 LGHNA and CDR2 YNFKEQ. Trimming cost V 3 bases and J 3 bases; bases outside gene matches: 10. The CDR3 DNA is TGTGCCAGCAGCCAGCCGACCGGGACAGGAAACTACGAGCAGTACTTC. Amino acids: CASSQPTGTGNYEQYF.

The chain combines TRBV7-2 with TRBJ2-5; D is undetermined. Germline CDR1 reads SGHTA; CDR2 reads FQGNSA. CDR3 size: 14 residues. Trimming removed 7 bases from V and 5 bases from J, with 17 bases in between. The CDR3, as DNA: TGTGCCAGCACCGTCAGGCCCACGGCGGAGACCCAGTACTTC. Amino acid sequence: CASTVRPTAETQYF.

DNA for the CDR3: TGTGCCAGCGGGACAGCTCTGAACACTGAAGCTTTCTTT. Encoded protein: CASGTALNTEAFF. V is TRBV2 and J is TRBJ1-1, with 7 bases identical to TRBD1. The trim removed 8 bases at V and 0 bases at J, leaving 3 bases unmatched. This CDR3 has 13 amino acids. CDR1 is SNHLY and CDR2 is FYNNEI in the germline V gene.

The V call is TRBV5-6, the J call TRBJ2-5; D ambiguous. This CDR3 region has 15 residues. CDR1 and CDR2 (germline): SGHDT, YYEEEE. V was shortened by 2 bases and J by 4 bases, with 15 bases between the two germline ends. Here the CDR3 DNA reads TGTGCCAGCAGCTTCAGGTCGCTCCCCAGAGAGACCCAGTACTTC. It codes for CASSFRSLPRETQYF.

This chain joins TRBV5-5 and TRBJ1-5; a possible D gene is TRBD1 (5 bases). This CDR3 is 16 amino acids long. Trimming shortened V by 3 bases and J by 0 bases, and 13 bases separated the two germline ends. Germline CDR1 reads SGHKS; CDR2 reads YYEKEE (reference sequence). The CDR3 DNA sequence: TGTGCCAGCAGCTCAAGTCCCAGGGATAGCAATCAGCCCCAGCATTTT. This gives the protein CASSSSPRDSNQPQHF.

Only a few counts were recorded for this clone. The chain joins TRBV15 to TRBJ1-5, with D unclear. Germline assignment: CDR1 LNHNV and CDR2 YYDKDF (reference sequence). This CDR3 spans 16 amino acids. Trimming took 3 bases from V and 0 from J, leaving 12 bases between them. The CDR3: CATSSGTLFSNQPQHF. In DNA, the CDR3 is TGTGCCACCAGCAGCGGTACGCTCTTTAGCAATCAGCCCCAGCATTTT.

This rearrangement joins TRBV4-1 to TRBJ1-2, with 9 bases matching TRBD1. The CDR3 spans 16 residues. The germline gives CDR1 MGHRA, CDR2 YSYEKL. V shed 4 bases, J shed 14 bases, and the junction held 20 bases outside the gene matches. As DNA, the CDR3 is TGCGCCAGCAGCCCCACCTGGACAGGGGCGGTTTACGATCGGACCTTC. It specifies CASSPTWTGAVYDRTF.

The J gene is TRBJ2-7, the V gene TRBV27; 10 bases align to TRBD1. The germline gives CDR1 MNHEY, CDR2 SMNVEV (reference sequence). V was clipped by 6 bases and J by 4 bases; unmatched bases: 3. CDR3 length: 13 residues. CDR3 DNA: TGTGCCAGCAGACGACAGGGGGCTTACGAGCAGTACTTC. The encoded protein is CASRRQGAYEQYF.

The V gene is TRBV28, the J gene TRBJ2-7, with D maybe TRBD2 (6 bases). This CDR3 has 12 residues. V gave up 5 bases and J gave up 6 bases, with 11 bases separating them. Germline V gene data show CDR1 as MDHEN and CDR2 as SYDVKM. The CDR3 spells CASSEGGGEQYF. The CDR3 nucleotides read TGTGCCAGCAGTGAGGGAGGAGGCGAGCAGTACTTC.

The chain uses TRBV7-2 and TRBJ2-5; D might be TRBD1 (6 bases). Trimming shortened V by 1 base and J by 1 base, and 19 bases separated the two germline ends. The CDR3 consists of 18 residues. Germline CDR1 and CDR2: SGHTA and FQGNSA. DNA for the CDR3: TGTGCCAGCAGCTTAGATCCCCAGGGGATTAGACTCCAAGAGACCCAGTACTTC. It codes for CASSLDPQGIRLQETQYF.

The CDR3 spells CASTHREGYGYTF. As DNA, the CDR3 is TGTGCCAGCACCCATCGGGAGGGCTATGGCTACACCTTC. The chain has TRBV7-3 and TRBJ1-2; the D is unclear. V was clipped by 7 bases and J by 4 bases, with 13 bases between them. The CDR3 consists of 13 residues. The V gene's germline CDR1 is SGHTA and CDR2 FQGTGA.

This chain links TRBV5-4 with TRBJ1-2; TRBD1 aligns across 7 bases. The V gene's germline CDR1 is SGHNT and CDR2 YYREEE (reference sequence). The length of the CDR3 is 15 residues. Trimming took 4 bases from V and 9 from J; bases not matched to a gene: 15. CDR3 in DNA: TGTGCCAGCAGCCCGGGCCCCACAGGGGTGGATAGCTACACCTTC. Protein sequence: CASSPGPTGVDSYTF.

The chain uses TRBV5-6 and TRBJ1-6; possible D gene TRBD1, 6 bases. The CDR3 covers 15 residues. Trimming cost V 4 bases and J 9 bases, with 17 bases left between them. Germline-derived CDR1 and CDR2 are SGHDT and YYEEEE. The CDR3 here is CASSPGVGGGSPLHF. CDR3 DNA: TGTGCCAGCAGCCCAGGGGTCGGTGGCGGTTCACCCCTCCACTTT.

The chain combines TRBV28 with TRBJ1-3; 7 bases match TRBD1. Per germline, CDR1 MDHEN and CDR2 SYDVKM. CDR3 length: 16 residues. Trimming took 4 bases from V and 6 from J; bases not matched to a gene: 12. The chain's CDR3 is CASSSQTGFDANTIYF. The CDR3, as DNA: TGTGCCAGCAGTTCTCAGACAGGGTTTGACGCAAACACCATATATTTT.

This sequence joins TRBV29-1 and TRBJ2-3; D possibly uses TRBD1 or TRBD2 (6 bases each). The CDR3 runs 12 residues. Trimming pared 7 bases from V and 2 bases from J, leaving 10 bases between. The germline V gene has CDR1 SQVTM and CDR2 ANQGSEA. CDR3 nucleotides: TGCAGCGCGGGGGCCCCCACAGATACGCAGTATTTT. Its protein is CSAGAPTDTQYF.

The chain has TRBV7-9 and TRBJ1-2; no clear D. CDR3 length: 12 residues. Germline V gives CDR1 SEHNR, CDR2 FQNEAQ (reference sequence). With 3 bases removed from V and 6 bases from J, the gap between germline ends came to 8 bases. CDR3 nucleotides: TGTGCCAGCAGCTTCCAAGAGGATGGCTACACCTTC. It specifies CASSFQEDGYTF.

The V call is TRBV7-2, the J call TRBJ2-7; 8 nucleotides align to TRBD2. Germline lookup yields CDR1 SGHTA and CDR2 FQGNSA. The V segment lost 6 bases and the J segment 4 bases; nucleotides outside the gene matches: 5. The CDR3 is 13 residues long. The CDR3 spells CASRRGADYEQYF. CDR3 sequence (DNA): TGTGCCAGCAGGCGGGGGGCTGATTACGAGCAGTACTTC. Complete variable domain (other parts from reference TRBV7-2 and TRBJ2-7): GAGVSQSPSNKVTEKGKDVELRCDPISGHTALYWYRQSLGQGLEFLIYFQGNSAPDKSGLPSDRFSAERTGGSVSTLTIQRTQQEDSAVYLCASRRGADYEQYFGPGTRLTVT.

CDR3 loop: CAWTGGSAEAFF. The CDR3 region has the DNA TGTGCCTGGACAGGGGGATCGGCTGAAGCTTTCTTT. This chain joins TRBV30 and TRBJ1-1; 7 positions match TRBD1. The CDR3 length is 12 residues. The germline V gene has CDR1 GTSNPN and CDR2 SVGIG (reference sequence). Germline trimming cut 4 bases from V and 6 bases from J; bases unmatched to any gene: 5.

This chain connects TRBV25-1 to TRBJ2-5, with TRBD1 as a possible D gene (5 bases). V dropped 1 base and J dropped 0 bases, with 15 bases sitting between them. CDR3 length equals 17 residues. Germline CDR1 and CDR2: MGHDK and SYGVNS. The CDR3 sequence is CASSESGPTKYQETQYF. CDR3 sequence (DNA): TGTGCCAGCAGTGAATCAGGGCCCACAAAGTACCAAGAGACCCAGTACTTC.

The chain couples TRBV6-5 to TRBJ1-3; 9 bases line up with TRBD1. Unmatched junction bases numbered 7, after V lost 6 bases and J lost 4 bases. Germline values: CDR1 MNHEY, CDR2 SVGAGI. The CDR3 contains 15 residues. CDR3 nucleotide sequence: TGTGCCAGCAGACTACAGGGGGCCCCAGGAAACACCATATATTTT. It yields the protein CASRLQGAPGNTIYF.

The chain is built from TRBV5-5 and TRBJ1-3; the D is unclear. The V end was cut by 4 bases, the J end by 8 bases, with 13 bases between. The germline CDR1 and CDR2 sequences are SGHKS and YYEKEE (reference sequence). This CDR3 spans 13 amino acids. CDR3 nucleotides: TGTGCCAGCAGCATCCCCCCCGGGGACACCATATATTTT. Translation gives CASSIPPGDTIYF.

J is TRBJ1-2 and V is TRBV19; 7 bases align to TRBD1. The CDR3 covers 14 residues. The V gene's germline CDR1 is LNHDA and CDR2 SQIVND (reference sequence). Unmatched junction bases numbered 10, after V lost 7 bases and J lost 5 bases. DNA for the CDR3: TGTGCCAGTACCCCAGGGGGGACAGCGTATGGCTACACCTTC. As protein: CASTPGGTAYGYTF. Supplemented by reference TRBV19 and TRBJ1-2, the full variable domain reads DGGITQSPKYLFRKEGQNVTLSCEQNLNHDAMYWYRQDPGQGLRLIYYSQIVNDFQKGDIAEGYSVSREKKESFPLTVTSAQKNPTAFYLCASTPGGTAYGYTFGSGTRLTVV.

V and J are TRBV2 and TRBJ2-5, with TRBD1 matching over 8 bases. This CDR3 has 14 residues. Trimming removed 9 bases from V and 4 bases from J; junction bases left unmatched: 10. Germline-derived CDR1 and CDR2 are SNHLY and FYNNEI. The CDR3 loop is CARRTRGRVETQYF. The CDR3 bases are TGTGCCAGGAGGACCAGGGGGCGGGTAGAGACCCAGTACTTC.

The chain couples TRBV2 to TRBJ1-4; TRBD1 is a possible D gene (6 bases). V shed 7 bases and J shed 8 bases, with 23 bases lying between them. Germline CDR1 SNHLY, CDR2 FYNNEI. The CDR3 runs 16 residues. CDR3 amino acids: CASTEGGDRVKEKLFF. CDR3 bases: TGTGCCAGCACCGAAGGGGGGGATAGAGTGAAAGAAAAACTGTTTTTT.

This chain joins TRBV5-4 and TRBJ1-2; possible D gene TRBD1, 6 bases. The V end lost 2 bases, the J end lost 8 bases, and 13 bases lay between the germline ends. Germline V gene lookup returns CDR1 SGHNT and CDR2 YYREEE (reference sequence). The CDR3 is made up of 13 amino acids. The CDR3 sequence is CASSFDRREGYTF. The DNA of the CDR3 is TGTGCCAGCAGCTTCGACAGGCGTGAGGGCTACACCTTC.

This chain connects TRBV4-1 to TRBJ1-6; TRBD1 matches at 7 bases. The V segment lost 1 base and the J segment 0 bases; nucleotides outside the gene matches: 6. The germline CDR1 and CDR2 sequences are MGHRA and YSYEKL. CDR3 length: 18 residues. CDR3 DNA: TGCGCCAGCAGCCAAGTAGGACAGGCAAGCTCCTATAATTCACCCCTCCACTTT. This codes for CASSQVGQASSYNSPLHF.

CDR3 DNA sequence: TGTGCCAGCAGTGAAGCGCTTCAGAAAATCTCTGGAAACACCATATATTTT. Encoded protein: CASSEALQKISGNTIYF. The chain has TRBV6-1 and TRBJ1-3, with no clear D. V lost 0 bases and J 0 bases, leaving 12 bases between the germline ends. This CDR3 is 17 amino acids long. The germline gives CDR1 MNHNS, CDR2 SASEGT.

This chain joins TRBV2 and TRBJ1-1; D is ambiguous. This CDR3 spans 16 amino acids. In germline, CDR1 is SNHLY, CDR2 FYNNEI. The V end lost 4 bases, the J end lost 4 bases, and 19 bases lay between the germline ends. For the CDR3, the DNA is TGTGCCAGCAGTGGCGGCGACTCGGGGTCATCCACTGAAGCTTTCTTT. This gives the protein CASSGGDSGSSTEAFF.